This entry lists 23 T cell receptor beta chains sequenced from one sample in a study of blood T cell repertoires in COVID-19. TCRdb's copy holds only in-frame clones and misses some; the assay was immunoSEQ multiplex PCR. This repertoire shows fewer than 250,000 clones, roughly 86% found once; its top ten account for roughly 4%. Sequenced sample: peripheral blood. The receptors come from a man aged 50 to 60 with acute or convalescent COVID-19.

The rearrangement uses TRBV30 and TRBJ2-7; 10 bases align to TRBD1. The CDR3 runs to 14 residues. V was pared by 4 bases and J by 7 bases, with 10 bases of the junction left unmatched. Per the germline V gene, CDR1 is GTSNPN and CDR2 is SVGIG (reference sequence). DNA for the CDR3: TGTGCCTGGAATTTGGGGACAGGGGTCGATGAGCAGTACTTC. Encoded protein: CAWNLGTGVDEQYF.

The V gene is TRBV2, the J gene TRBJ2-7, with 8 bases identical to TRBD1. CDR1 and CDR2 (germline): SNHLY, FYNNEI. The trim removed 6 bases at V and 8 bases at J, leaving 15 bases unmatched. CDR3 size: 15 residues. The CDR3 loop is CASRGPGQDLMKQYF. The CDR3 DNA sequence: TGTGCCAGCAGGGGACCGGGACAGGACCTTATGAAGCAGTACTTC.

The V and J genes are TRBV5-6 and TRBJ2-7; D not resolved. CDR3 length: 14 amino acids. Per germline, CDR1 SGHDT and CDR2 YYEEEE. The V gene lost 0 bases and the J gene lost 4 bases, with 11 bases spanning the gap. The CDR3 sequence: CASSLVHAAYEQYF. The CDR3 region has the DNA TGTGCCAGCAGCTTGGTCCATGCGGCGTACGAGCAGTACTTC. Based on the CDR3 plus reference TRBV5-6 and TRBJ2-7, the full variable domain is DAGVTQSPTHLIKTRGQQVTLRCSPKSGHDTVSWYQQALGQGPQFIFQYYEEEERQRGNFPDRFSGHQFPNYSSELNVNALLLGDSALYLCASSLVHAAYEQYFGPGTRLTVT.

The chain combines TRBV11-3 with TRBJ2-5; D is undetermined. The V gene's germline CDR1 is SGHNT and CDR2 YENEEA. Deletions cut 4 bases from V and 5 bases from J, with 5 bases between. The CDR3 extends over 11 amino acids. This CDR3 reads CASSSEETQYF. The DNA for the CDR3 is TGTGCCAGCAGCTCTGAGGAGACCCAGTACTTC.

This chain uses TRBV18 with TRBJ2-7; 8 nucleotides agree with TRBD2. Germline assignment: CDR1 KGHSH and CDR2 LQKENI. This CDR3 comprises 15 residues. V was clipped by 0 bases and J by 6 bases; unmatched bases: 7. The CDR3 region is CASSPPGLAGFEQYF. CDR3 in DNA: TGTGCCAGCTCACCACCGGGGCTAGCGGGTTTCGAGCAGTACTTC.

The rearrangement uses TRBV7-9 and TRBJ1-2, with 7 bases aligning to TRBD1. Per the germline V gene, CDR1 is SEHNR and CDR2 is FQNEAQ (reference sequence). This CDR3 has 15 amino acids. V was clipped by 5 bases and J by 0 bases; unmatched bases: 6. CDR3 region: CASSPQGPTNYGYTF. DNA of the CDR3: TGTGCCAGCAGCCCACAGGGGCCTACTAACTATGGCTACACCTTC. Drawing the rest from reference TRBV7-9 and TRBJ1-2, the complete variable domain is DTGVSQNPRHKITKRGQNVTFRCDPISEHNRLYWYRQTLGQGPEFLTYFQNEAQLEKSRLLSDRFSAERPKGSFSTLEIQRTEQGDSAMYLCASSPQGPTNYGYTFGSGTRLTVV.

This clone was detected only a few times. The chain employs TRBV30 and TRBJ1-2; D is possibly TRBD1 (5 bases). This CDR3 region has 12 residues. Per the germline V gene, CDR1 is GTSNPN and CDR2 is SVGIG (reference sequence). The V gene lost 3 bases and the J gene lost 4 bases, with 9 bases spanning the gap. The DNA of the CDR3 is TGTGCCTGGAGCCGGGGGACCTATGGCTACACCTTC. Translating gives CAWSRGTYGYTF.

The V gene is TRBV28, the J gene TRBJ1-4; 7 bases match TRBD1. The germline gives CDR1 MDHEN, CDR2 SYDVKM. With 3 bases clipped from V and 5 bases from J, the junction kept 12 bases outside the gene matches. CDR3 size: 17 residues. For the CDR3, the DNA is TGTGCCAGCAGTTTCGTAGATATAGGACAGGCAAATGAAAAACTGTTTTTT. Translating it yields CASSFVDIGQANEKLFF.

The rearrangement uses TRBV27 and TRBJ2-2, with D tentatively TRBD2 (6 bases). Germline-derived CDR1 and CDR2 are MNHEY and SMNVEV (reference sequence). This CDR3 comprises 13 residues. Trimming left V 2 bases short and J 11 bases short, with 12 bases between. In nucleotides, the CDR3 is TGTGCCAGCAGTTTAAGGGCGGGGATCGAGCTGTTTTTT. This sequence encodes CASSLRAGIELFF.

The chain employs TRBV9 and TRBJ2-3; TRBD2 matches 7 bases. This CDR3 is 17 amino acids long. V trimming: 2 bases; J trimming: 4 bases; junction bases outside the gene matches: 13. The V gene's germline CDR1 is SGDLS and CDR2 YYNGEE. CDR3 protein: CASSVSPGQGGPDTQYF. The DNA for the CDR3 is TGTGCCAGCAGCGTCAGCCCGGGGCAGGGAGGGCCAGATACGCAGTATTTT.

The chain employs TRBV2 and TRBJ2-7; 8 bases are a match to TRBD1. CDR1 is SNHLY and CDR2 is FYNNEI in the germline V gene. CDR3 length: 13 amino acids. V lost 9 bases to trimming and J lost 3 bases; unmatched junction nucleotides: 7. The CDR3: CASLQGEGYEQYF. CDR3 DNA: TGTGCCAGTTTACAGGGGGAAGGCTACGAGCAGTACTTC.

This chain uses TRBV5-1 with TRBJ1-2; 8 nucleotides line up with TRBD1. Germline assignment: CDR1 SGHRS and CDR2 YFSETQ. Trimming at V came to 1 base and at J to 10 bases, leaving 9 bases not matched to a gene. The CDR3 is 14 amino acids. CDR3 region: CASSLSGGAEIYTF. The DNA for the CDR3 is TGCGCCAGCAGCTTGTCAGGGGGCGCAGAAATCTACACCTTC.

This chain's CDR3 is CASSVSYGRANEKLFF. In DNA form, the CDR3 reads TGTGCCAGCAGTGTTTCTTACGGGCGGGCTAATGAAAAACTGTTTTTT. The rearrangement links TRBV25-1 to TRBJ1-4; D not certain. Germline V lookup: CDR1 MGHDK, CDR2 SYGVNS. V lost 4 bases to trimming and J lost 3 bases, with 15 bases between them. The length of the CDR3 is 16 residues.

For this clone: At one boundary the junction diverges from the germline segment, which might be a read error. This chain joins TRBV28 and TRBJ2-7; 10 bases are shared with TRBD1. Germline values: CDR1 MDHEN, CDR2 SYDVKM. The CDR3 has 13 amino acids. The CDR3 is CASSHRDRGLLDF. The CDR3 bases are TGTGCCAGCAGTCACAGGGACAGGGGCCTATTAGACTTC.

The chain uses TRBV19 and TRBJ2-7, with 8 bases that match TRBD2. This CDR3 region has 15 residues. Germline V gene sequence: CDR1 LNHDA, CDR2 SQIVND (reference sequence). V was clipped by 3 bases and J by 3 bases; unmatched bases: 7. The CDR3 region is CASSILPGLDYEQYF. CDR3 nucleotides: TGTGCCAGTAGTATCCTCCCGGGACTAGACTACGAGCAGTACTTC.

This rearrangement joins TRBV7-6 to TRBJ2-1; tentatively, D is TRBD2 (6 bases). Germline CDR1 is SGHVS and CDR2 is FNYEAQ. The CDR3 sequence is 15 residues long. V was pared by 5 bases and J by 0 bases, with 11 bases between. The CDR3: CASSPYGSSYNEQFF. The DNA for the CDR3 is TGTGCCAGCAGCCCCTACGGGAGCTCCTACAATGAGCAGTTCTTC.

The rearrangement joins TRBV7-6 to TRBJ1-4; D ambiguous. The ends were cut back, 1 base at V and 6 bases at J, with 9 bases in the middle. CDR1 is SGHVS and CDR2 is FNYEAQ in the germline V gene. CDR3 length equals 14 residues. The DNA for the CDR3 is TGTGCCAGCAGCTTAGGGGCGGGTTATGAAAAACTGTTTTTT. Residues: CASSLGAGYEKLFF.

The chain is built from TRBV27 and TRBJ2-1; D may be TRBD2 (7 bases). This CDR3 has 12 amino acids. Germline CDR1 and CDR2: MNHEY and SMNVEV (reference sequence). Trimming cost V 11 bases and J 8 bases, with 16 bases left between them. The chain's CDR3 is CASQGRADEQFF. The CDR3 DNA is TGTGCCTCCCAGGGGAGGGCGGATGAGCAGTTCTTC.

This chain uses TRBV4-1 with TRBJ1-1; the D gene is possibly TRBD1 (6 bases). The germline V and J ends were trimmed by 1 base and 0 bases, with 15 bases remaining between them. The CDR3 covers 17 residues. CDR1 and CDR2 (germline): MGHRA, YSYEKL. In DNA, the CDR3 is TGCGCCAGCAGCCAAGCCACAGGGAATCCGATGAACACTGAAGCTTTCTTT. It is translated as CASSQATGNPMNTEAFF.

The V call is TRBV28, the J call TRBJ1-5, with TRBD1 identical over 9 bases. CDR3 size: 16 residues. Losses at the gene ends were 4 bases for V and 2 bases for J; bases not matched to a gene: 6. The germline V gene encodes CDR1 MDHEN and CDR2 SYDVKM. CDR3 nucleotide sequence: TGTGCCAGCAGTTATGGGACAGGGAGTGGCAATCAGCCCCAGCATTTT. This gives the protein CASSYGTGSGNQPQHF.

As for this clone: The conserved closing phenylalanine or tryptophan is absent in this CDR3, likely reflecting a read error. The limits of the CDR3 on the DNA are not certain, so only TCRdb's listed CDR3 is given. CDR3 sequence: CASQGATPDRHQI. V usage is TRBV30 and J usage is TRBJ1-1; TRBD1 is the table's D call, not checked against the DNA. The CDR3 adds up to 13 amino acids, both ends counted. Germline V gene sequence: CDR1 GTSNPN, CDR2 SVGIG (reference sequence).

This chain connects TRBV7-8 to TRBJ1-3; 7 positions agree with TRBD1. Germline trimming cut 4 bases from V and 2 bases from J; bases unmatched to any gene: 2. This CDR3 has 14 residues. In germline, CDR1 is SGHVS, CDR2 FQNEAQ. The CDR3 sequence: CASSWQGAGNTIYF. The CDR3 DNA reads TGTGCCAGCAGCTGGCAGGGGGCTGGAAACACCATATATTTT.

The chain couples TRBV7-9 to TRBJ2-7, with 9 bases matching TRBD1. The CDR3 consists of 17 residues. Germline V gene lookup returns CDR1 SEHNR and CDR2 FQNEAQ (reference sequence). V lost 5 bases to trimming and J lost 7 bases; unmatched junction nucleotides: 18. DNA of the CDR3: TGTGCCAGCAGCCCCGCCTATGGGGGACAGGGCGTGATTGAGCAGTACTTC. Residues: CASSPAYGGQGVIEQYF.